The T cell receptor beta chain described here comes from a study of T cells in localized non-small cell lung cancer. Study results and limitations: Heterogeneity within the tumor remains possible, as just one region underwent sequencing. For the top 100 tumor clones, a median about 57 also appeared in adjacent lung.

About this clone itself: Its antigen is not known.

Germline values: CDR1 MGHRA, CDR2 YSYEKL. V shed 0 bases and J shed 10 bases, with 16 bases lying between them. This CDR3 comprises 16 residues. The data were produced by immunoSEQ multiplex PCR, yet TCRdb's version contains in-frame clones alone and is incomplete. The sample gives about 24,000 clones, about 91% of which show up once; 9.4% is in the top ten. The chain joins TRBV4-1 to TRBJ1-6; TRBD1 is a possible D gene (6 bases). The sequence derives from a woman aged 40-75 years with stage III lung adenocarcinoma. The sequencing here drew on peripheral blood mononuclear cells, taken before any cancer treatment. In nucleotides, the CDR3 is TGCGCCAGCAGCCAAGATGAGGACAGTACACGGTCACCCCTCCACTTT. Translating gives CASSQDEDSTRSPLHF.